The next 2 T cell receptor beta chains were all read from a single sample in a study of CD8+ T cells in alopecia areata. CD4, CD8alpha, NKG2D, NKG2ACE and other markers were used to sort pooled cutaneous lymph node cells. The sequencing template was cDNA reverse transcribed from extracted RNA. The data were produced by immunoSEQ multiplex PCR, yet TCRdb's version contains in-frame clones alone and is incomplete. This sample has 200,000 to 300,000 clones and no singletons, with 0.9% to 1.5% in the ten largest. The sample consisted of CD4+ T cells sorted from a lymph node. These receptors all come from a C3H/HeJ mouse with alopecia areata. This mouse strain has H2-k as its MHC haplotype.

Concerning this clone itself: The gene names here belong to mouse. The read terminates 4 residues ahead of where the CDR3 ends, so the germline J gene completes it. Other DNA sequences in this sample translate to the same CDR3. V is TRBV13-2 and J is TRBJ2-2, with 9 bases aligning to TRBD1. Germline-derived CDR1 and CDR2 are NNHNN and SYGAGS (reference sequence). The CDR3 has 14 residues. Trimming removed 5 bases from V and 2 bases from J; junction bases left unmatched: 1. CDR3 sequence: CASGTGGNTGQLYF. CDR3 bases read: TGTGCCAGCGGGACAGGGGGGAACACCGGG.

Note on this clone: The gene names here belong to mouse. Read sequence stops 4 residues before the CDR3 end, and the germline J gene provides the missing end. J is TRBJ2-5 and V is TRBV13-3; 7 bases map to TRBD1. This CDR3 comprises 14 residues. V was clipped by 1 base and J by 3 bases; unmatched bases: 2. Germline V lookup: CDR1 NNHDY, CDR2 SYVADS. The part of the CDR3 DNA that was read is TGTGCCAGCAGTGATCGGGACAGACAAGAC. Protein product: CASSDRDRQD. The complete CDR3 sequence is CASSDRDRQDTQYF.